Listed below are T cell receptor beta chains from one sample, sequenced in a study of blood T cell repertoires in COVID-19. Profiling relied on immunoSEQ multiplex PCR, and the TCRdb table lists in-frame clones only, not all of them. Counted here are 300,000 to 350,000 clones, approximately 83% occurring once; the ten biggest clones make up roughly 2%. The sample taken for sequencing was PBMCs or T cells enriched from blood (not recorded which). The receptors shown here come from a man aged 25-45 years who had recovered from COVID-19. CDR3s include the opening cysteine and the closing phenylalanine or tryptophan. The order of the fields is CDR3 length, V gene, CDR3 protein.

len: 15
v_gene: TRBV24-1
CDR3aa: CATSDPTDPTYGYTF

len: 15
v_gene: TRBV4-3
CDR3aa: CASSPWTEANYGYTF

len: 12
v_gene: TRBV19
CDR3aa: CASSTRQGGYTF

len: 15
v_gene: TRBV5-1
CDR3aa: CTSRSGQGVGYGYTF

len: 14
v_gene: TRBV5-4
CDR3aa: CASSLGLGLYEQYF

len: 15
v_gene: TRBV5-1
CDR3aa: CASSFFSGGDNEQFF

len: 15
v_gene: TRBV30
CDR3aa: CAWSEGQGAGDTQYF

len: 14
v_gene: TRBV27
CDR3aa: CASSLGQGANGYTF

len: 12
v_gene: TRBV6-6
CDR3aa: CASSYSSETQYF

len: 17
v_gene: TRBV7-2
CDR3aa: CASSNRRTGIRYQPQHF

len: 14
v_gene: TRBV7-9
CDR3aa: CASLRGSESTEAFF

len: 17
v_gene: TRBV23-1
CDR3aa: CASRERQGYPSNQPQHF

len: 14
v_gene: TRBV4-1
CDR3aa: CASSPRGSDTEAFF

len: 15
v_gene: TRBV6-5
CDR3aa: CASRRTSLNTGELFF

len: 13
v_gene: TRBV20-1
CDR3aa: CSASQGGGETQYF

len: 14
v_gene: TRBV6-6
CDR3aa: CASSYGDIGSEAFF

len: 11
v_gene: TRBV6-2/TRBV6-3
CDR3aa: CASSHRYEQFF

len: 16
v_gene: TRBV18
CDR3aa: CASSGDRELNTGELFF

len: 17
v_gene: TRBV7-7
CDR3aa: CASSLGPWMAGQETQYF

len: 12
v_gene: TRBV12-3/TRBV12-4
CDR3aa: CASRSGHQTQYF

len: 15
v_gene: TRBV4-2
CDR3aa: CASSQDEGEYYGYTF

len: 15
v_gene: TRBV5-1
CDR3aa: CASSDSPSRIYGYTF

len: 17
v_gene: TRBV5-1
CDR3aa: CASSFGRTSGGYNEQFF

len: 11
v_gene: TRBV20-1
CDR3aa: CSATGTGKAFF

len: 13
v_gene: TRBV30
CDR3aa: CAWSQGMNTEAFF

len: 14
v_gene: TRBV5-4
CDR3aa: CASSSDQKTGEQYF

len: 16
v_gene: TRBV21-1
CDR3aa: CASSNWTSGGPYEQYF

len: 18
v_gene: TRBV19
CDR3aa: CASSMSYISGGSYNEQFF

len: 17
v_gene: TRBV7-8
CDR3aa: CASSLGGLGDMDYGYTF

len: 12
v_gene: TRBV5-4
CDR3aa: CASSVNSPEQYF

len: 14
v_gene: TRBV5-1
CDR3aa: CASSGAQGRTEAFF

len: 17
v_gene: TRBV27
CDR3aa: CASSPTVGHPLAGELFF

len: 12
v_gene: TRBV6-6
CDR3aa: CASSSSDREAFF

len: 12
v_gene: TRBV6-5
CDR3aa: CASTQGPYGYTF

len: 14
v_gene: TRBV5-5
CDR3aa: CASSLLANTGELFF

len: 13
v_gene: TRBV19
CDR3aa: CASSTGTYTEAFF

len: 10
v_gene: TRBV29-1
CDR3aa: CSARTTGYTF

len: 15
v_gene: TRBV4-3
CDR3aa: CASSHSGTGEVEQYF

len: 15
v_gene: TRBV4-2
CDR3aa: CASSQGQAFNEKLFF

len: 18
v_gene: TRBV5-1
CDR3aa: CASSLAARTSGGSDTQYF

len: 15
v_gene: TRBV5-5
CDR3aa: CASSLERQGAPGYTF

len: 16
v_gene: TRBV27
CDR3aa: CASSPTSGFSGNTIYF

len: 15
v_gene: TRBV7-2
CDR3aa: CASSLQRGGGETQYF

len: 14
v_gene: TRBV4-2
CDR3aa: CASSQDRSGPGYTF

len: 17
v_gene: TRBV11-2
CDR3aa: CASSQLAGTGFQETQYF

len: 13
v_gene: TRBV5-5
CDR3aa: CASSSGTDYEQYF

len: 15
v_gene: TRBV3-1/TRBV3-2
CDR3aa: CASSHLGTGLKTQYF

len: 14
v_gene: TRBV7-9
CDR3aa: CASSLILSYNEQFF

len: 13
v_gene: TRBV12-3/TRBV12-4
CDR3aa: CASSPGVGSGYTF

len: 12
v_gene: TRBV24-1
CDR3aa: CATSGAENEQFF

len: 15
v_gene: TRBV3-1/TRBV3-2
CDR3aa: CASSRVQDIYNEQFF

len: 17
v_gene: TRBV27
CDR3aa: CASSRQGAGVWNTEAFF

len: 14
v_gene: TRBV7-9
CDR3aa: CASRPGQNTGELFF

len: 15
v_gene: TRBV5-4
CDR3aa: CASSPGLAGSNEQFF